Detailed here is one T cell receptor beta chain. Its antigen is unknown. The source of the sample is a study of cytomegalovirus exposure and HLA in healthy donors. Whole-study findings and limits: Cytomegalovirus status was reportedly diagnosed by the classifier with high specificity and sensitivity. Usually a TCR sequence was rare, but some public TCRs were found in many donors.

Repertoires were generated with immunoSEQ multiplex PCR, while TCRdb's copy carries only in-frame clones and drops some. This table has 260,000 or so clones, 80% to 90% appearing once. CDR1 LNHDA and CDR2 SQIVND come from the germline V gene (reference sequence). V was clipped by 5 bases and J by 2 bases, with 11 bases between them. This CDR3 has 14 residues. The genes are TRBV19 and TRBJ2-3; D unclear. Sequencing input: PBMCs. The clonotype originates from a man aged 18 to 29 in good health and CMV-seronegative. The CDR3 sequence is CASSPPGPTDTQYF. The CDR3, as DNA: TGTGCCAGTAGTCCCCCTGGCCCCACAGATACGCAGTATTTT. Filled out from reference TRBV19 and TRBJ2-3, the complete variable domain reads DGGITQSPKYLFRKEGQNVTLSCEQNLNHDAMYWYRQDPGQGLRLIYYSQIVNDFQKGDIAEGYSVSREKKESFPLTVTSAQKNPTAFYLCASSPPGPTDTQYFGPGTRLTVL.